The 12 T cell receptor beta chains listed next were all sequenced from one sample in a study of T cells after yellow fever vaccination. TCRdb analysed the 5' RACE reads with MiXCR anew, one entry per CDR3 protein. The repertoire holds some 400,000 distinct CDR3 sequences, roughly 6.1% seen once, with approximately 16% in the top ten. This specimen was PBMCs, taken 5 days after the yellow fever booster vaccination. The receptors originated from a man aged 25 to 40 who received the YFV17D yellow fever vaccine.

This clonotype was found a few times. V and J are TRBV15 and TRBJ1-5, with D hard to call. Germline V gives CDR1 LNHNV, CDR2 YYDKDF (reference sequence). Trimming pared 9 bases from V and 1 base from J, leaving 16 bases between. The CDR3 contains 15 residues. The CDR3 sequence: CATTVDLGSNQPQHF. The CDR3 DNA is TGTGCCACTACCGTAGACCTCGGGAGCAATCAGCCCCAGCATTTT. The full variable domain, its missing parts supplied by reference TRBV15 and TRBJ1-5, is DAMVIQNPRYQVTQFGKPVTLSCSQTLNHNVMYWYQQKSSQAPKLLFHYYDKDFNNEADTPDNFQSRRPNTSFCFLDIRSPGLGDTAMYLCATTVDLGSNQPQHFGDGTRLSIL.

Details on this clonotype: A read error is possible here, since a much larger clone lies one base away. The gene calls are TRBV6-5 and TRBJ2-3; maybe TRBD1 (5 bases). The CDR3 extends over 15 amino acids. The V gene's germline CDR1 is MNHEY and CDR2 SVGAGI. The chain's CDR3 is CASSYSPWGTDAQYF. DNA of the CDR3: TGTGCCAGCAGTTACTCCCCGTGGGGCACAGATGCGCAGTATTTT.

This clonotype has more than one count but fewer than ten. V and J are TRBV6-5 and TRBJ1-4; 9 bases are shared with TRBD1. Germline V gene data show CDR1 as MNHEY and CDR2 as SVGAGI. Trimming took 4 bases from V and 8 from J; bases not matched to a gene: 2. The CDR3 is made up of 13 amino acids. CDR3 coding DNA: TGTGCCAGCAGTTGGGACAGGGAAGAAAAACTGTTTTTT. Translating gives CASSWDREEKLFF.

The table lists this clonotype with many counts. The CDR3 is CSVPRTGETQYF. CDR3 DNA: TGCAGCGTTCCGAGGACGGGGGAGACCCAGTACTTC. The chain joins TRBV29-1 to TRBJ2-5, with D tentatively TRBD2 (5 bases). Germline V gene sequence: CDR1 SQVTM, CDR2 ANQGSEA. The V end was cut by 5 bases, the J end by 5 bases, with 12 bases between. The CDR3 loop spans 12 amino acids.

This clonotype has more than one count but fewer than ten. The rearrangement uses TRBV12-3 or TRBV12-4 and TRBJ2-4; 7 nucleotides match TRBD1. Trimming took 1 base from V and 8 from J; bases not matched to a gene: 8. The CDR3 runs to 15 residues. The CDR3 nucleotides read TGTGCCAGCAGTTTAGGGACTCGGGACAGAGACATTCAGTACTTC. Protein sequence: CASSLGTRDRDIQYF.

This clonotype was recorded a few times. The chain couples TRBV9 to TRBJ1-1, with D perhaps matching TRBD1 (5 bases). V gave up 4 bases and J gave up 6 bases, with 19 bases separating them. From germline, CDR1 is SGDLS and CDR2 YYNGEE. This CDR3 has 15 residues. The CDR3 DNA is TGTGCCAGCAGCCCGAAGACAGCTCCGGCGCCTGAAGCTTTCTTT. Its protein product is CASSPKTAPAPEAFF.

Ten or more counts support this clonotype. The chain has TRBV4-3 and TRBJ2-3, with a possible D match to TRBD1 (5 bases). The CDR3 consists of 15 residues. The V end lost 1 base, the J end lost 0 bases, and 8 bases lay between the germline ends. The germline V gene encodes CDR1 LGHNA and CDR2 YSLEER. The CDR3 DNA reads TGCGCCAGCAGCCAAGGACAGCCTAGCACAGATACGCAGTATTTT. Translating gives CASSQGQPSTDTQYF.

V is TRBV23-1 and J is TRBJ1-1; TRBD1 is a possible D gene (5 bases). TRBV23-1 is placed among ORFs of uncertain function. CDR3 length: 15 residues. V was cut by 4 bases and J by 5 bases, with 17 bases left in between. The CDR3 is CASSLTRPEGTEAFF. DNA for the CDR3: TGCGCCAGCAGTCTCACAAGACCTGAGGGGACTGAAGCTTTCTTT.

This clonotype came up many times. The genes are TRBV29-1 and TRBJ2-2, with a tentative D call TRBD1 (8 bases). The CDR3 is 15 residues long. The germline V and J ends were trimmed by 7 bases and 3 bases, with 18 bases remaining between them. The germline CDR1 and CDR2 sequences are SQVTM and ANQGSEA. CDR3 DNA: TGCAGCGCAGGGAGGGGACAGGCCTACACCGGGGAGCTGTTTTTT. Encoded protein: CSAGRGQAYTGELFF.

This clonotype was seen a handful of times. The chain uses TRBV6-2 or TRBV6-3 and TRBJ2-1; 12 nucleotides align to TRBD2. Per germline, CDR1 MNHEY and CDR2 SVGEGT. The V gene end was trimmed by 2 bases and the J gene end by 1 base; junction bases not matched to a gene: 3. This CDR3 contains 17 residues. CDR3 loop: CASSYPTSGRSYNEQFF. CDR3 in DNA: TGTGCCAGCAGTTACCCTACTAGCGGGAGGTCCTACAATGAGCAGTTCTTC.

This clonotype was observed many times. This chain connects TRBV6-5 to TRBJ2-1, with TRBD2 identical over 8 bases. CDR3 size: 16 residues. The junction had 9 bases not matched to a gene; V was cut back by 6 bases and J by 2 bases. The germline CDR1 and CDR2 sequences are MNHEY and SVGAGI. The CDR3 nucleotides read TGTGCCAGCAGGGGTGGCCCCGGGAGGGCCTACAATGAGCAGTTCTTC. Protein product: CASRGGPGRAYNEQFF.

The rearrangement uses TRBV12-5 and TRBJ1-2; 7 nucleotides match TRBD1. J lost 6 bases, V lost 5 bases, and 12 bases had no gene match. The V gene's germline CDR1 is LGHNT and CDR2 FRNRAP. This CDR3 comprises 15 residues. The CDR3 here is CASGETDRPQNGYTF. The CDR3, as DNA: TGTGCTAGTGGTGAGACGGACAGGCCCCAAAATGGCTACACCTTC.